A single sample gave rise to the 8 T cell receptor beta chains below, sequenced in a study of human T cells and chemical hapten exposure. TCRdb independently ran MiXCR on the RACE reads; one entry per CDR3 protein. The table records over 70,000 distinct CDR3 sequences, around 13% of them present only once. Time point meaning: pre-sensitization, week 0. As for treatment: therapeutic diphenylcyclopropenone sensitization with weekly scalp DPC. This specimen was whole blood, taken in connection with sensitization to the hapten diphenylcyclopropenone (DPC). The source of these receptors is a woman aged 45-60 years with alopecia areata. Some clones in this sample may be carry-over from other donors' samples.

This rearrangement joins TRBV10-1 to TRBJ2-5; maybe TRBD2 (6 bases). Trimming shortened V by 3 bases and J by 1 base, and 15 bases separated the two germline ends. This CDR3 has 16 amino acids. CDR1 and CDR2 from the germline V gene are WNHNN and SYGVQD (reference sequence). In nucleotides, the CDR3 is TGCGCCAGCAGTGATAGTAGCGGAGCGCGCCAAGAGACCCAGTACTTC. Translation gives CASSDSSGARQETQYF.

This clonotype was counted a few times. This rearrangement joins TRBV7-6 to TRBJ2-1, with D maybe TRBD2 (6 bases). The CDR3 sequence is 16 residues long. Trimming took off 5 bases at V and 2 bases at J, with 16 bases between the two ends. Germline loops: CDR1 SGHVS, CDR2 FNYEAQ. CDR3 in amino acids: CASSRSGPITYNEQFF. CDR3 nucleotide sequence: TGTGCCAGCAGCCGTAGCGGACCTATAACCTACAATGAGCAGTTCTTC.

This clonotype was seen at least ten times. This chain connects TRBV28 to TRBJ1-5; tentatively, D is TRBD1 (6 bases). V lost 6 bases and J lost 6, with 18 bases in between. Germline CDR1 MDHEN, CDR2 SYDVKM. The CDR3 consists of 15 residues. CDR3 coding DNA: TGTGCCAGCAGATACTTACGTGGGGGGGCTCAGCCCCAGCATTTT. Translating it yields CASRYLRGGAQPQHF.

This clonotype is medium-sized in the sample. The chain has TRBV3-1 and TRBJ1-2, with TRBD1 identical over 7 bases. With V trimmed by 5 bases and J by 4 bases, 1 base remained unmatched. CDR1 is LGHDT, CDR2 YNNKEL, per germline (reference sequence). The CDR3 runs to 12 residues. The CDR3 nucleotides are TGTGCCAGCAGCTCAGGGGGCTATGGCTACACCTTC. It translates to CASSSGGYGYTF.

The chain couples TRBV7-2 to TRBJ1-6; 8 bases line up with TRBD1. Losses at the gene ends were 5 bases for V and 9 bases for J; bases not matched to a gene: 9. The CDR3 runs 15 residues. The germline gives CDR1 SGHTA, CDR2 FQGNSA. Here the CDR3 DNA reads TGTGCCAGCAGCGGACGGGACAGGAGTCTTTCACCCCTCCACTTT. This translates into CASSGRDRSLSPLHF.

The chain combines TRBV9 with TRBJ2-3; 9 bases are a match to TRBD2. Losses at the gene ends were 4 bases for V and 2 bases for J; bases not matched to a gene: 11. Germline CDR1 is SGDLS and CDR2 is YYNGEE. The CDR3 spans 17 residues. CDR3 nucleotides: TGTGCCAGCAGCCTAAGCTACGGACTAGCGCTCACAGATACGCAGTATTTT. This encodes CASSLSYGLALTDTQYF.

CDR3 in amino acids: CASSGLGTSPLHF. The CDR3, as DNA: TGTGCCAGCAGCGGTCTAGGGACCTCACCCCTCCACTTT. This sequence joins TRBV2 and TRBJ1-6; possible D gene TRBD1, 5 bases. The CDR3 extends over 13 amino acids. Trimming shortened V by 6 bases and J by 10 bases, and 13 bases separated the two germline ends. Per germline, CDR1 SNHLY and CDR2 FYNNEI.

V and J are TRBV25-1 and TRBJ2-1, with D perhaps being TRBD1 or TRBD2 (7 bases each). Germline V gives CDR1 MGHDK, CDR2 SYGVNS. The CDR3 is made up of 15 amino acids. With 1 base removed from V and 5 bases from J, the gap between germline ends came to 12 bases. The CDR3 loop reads CASSEWQGGHNEQFF. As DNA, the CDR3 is TGTGCCAGCAGTGAATGGCAGGGGGGGCACAATGAGCAGTTCTTC. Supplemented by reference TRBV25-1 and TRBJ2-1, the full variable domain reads EADIYQTPRYLVIGTGKKITLECSQTMGHDKMYWYQQDPGMELHLIHYSYGVNSTEKGDLSSESTVSRIRTEHFPLTLESARPSHTSQYLCASSEWQGGHNEQFFGPGTRLTVL.